This paragraph covers one T cell receptor beta chain sequence. The antigen is undetermined. Sorting took every CD4+ cell except CD45RA+CCR7+CD95- naive cells, reaching over 95% purity. CD4 and CD14 magnetic microbeads positively selected total CD4+ T cells and monocytes. This sample was included in a study of human CD4 T cells and Enterobacteriaceae. Overall study findings and caveats: Specific clonotypes appeared less expanded ex vivo than cross-reactive ones.

The V gene's germline CDR1 is LNHDA and CDR2 SQIVND (reference sequence). Losses at the gene ends were 5 bases for V and 5 bases for J; bases not matched to a gene: 3. This CDR3 contains 14 residues. This table comes from immunoSEQ multiplex PCR, and its TCRdb copy is limited to in-frame clones, with some not included. The table has tens of thousands of clones, 82% seen once. The source material was memory CD4+ T cells from blood. The chain joins TRBV19 to TRBJ2-7, with 13 bases matching TRBD2. The TCR was taken from a human donor in good health. CDR3 nucleotide sequence: TGTGCCAGTAGTCCTGGGACTAGCGGGAACGAGCAGTACTTC. Amino acids: CASSPGTSGNEQYF.